The following is a TCR beta chain sequence with its context. The data were produced by immunoSEQ multiplex PCR, yet TCRdb's version contains in-frame clones alone and is incomplete. Of about 55,000 clones in the sample, about nine tenths were seen once. This specimen comes from a study of T cell changes during pregnancy in multiple sclerosis. Source: CD4+ T cells from peripheral blood mononuclear cells, taken in the first trimester of pregnancy. The receptor was derived from a female donor with multiple sclerosis, enrolled in a pregnancy study.

In DNA form, the CDR3 reads TGTGCCAGCAGCTTATTGGGGCTAGCGGGAGGGAGAGAGACCCAGTACTTC. Protein sequence: CASSLLGLAGGRETQYF. This sequence joins TRBV7-2 and TRBJ2-5; 12 nucleotides agree with TRBD2. The CDR3 contains 17 residues. V was pared by 2 bases and J by 4 bases, with 8 bases of the junction left unmatched. The germline V gene has CDR1 SGHTA and CDR2 FQGNSA.